What follows are 31 T cell receptor beta chains derived from one specimen sequenced in a study of blood T cell repertoires in COVID-19. The repertoire was sequenced with immunoSEQ multiplex PCR; TCRdb's copy has only in-frame clones and lacks some. Seen here are 100,000 to 150,000 clones, around three quarters observed once, and the top ten hold under 45%. Specimen: peripheral blood. The origin of the receptors is a man aged 35-49 years with active or convalescent COVID-19.

CDR3 region: CSVEGGRGPNSPLHF. CDR3 sequence (DNA): TGCAGCGTTGAAGGGGGGCGCGGTCCTAATTCACCCCTCCACTTT. The rearrangement uses TRBV29-1 and TRBJ1-6, with D perhaps TRBD1 (6 bases). The CDR3 consists of 15 residues. Per the germline V gene, CDR1 is SQVTM and CDR2 is ANQGSEA. Trimming removed 1 base at V and 6 bases at J, with 13 bases between. The full variable domain, with the rest looked up from reference TRBV29-1 and TRBJ1-6, is SAVISQKPSRDICQRGTSLTIQCQVDSQVTMMFWYRQQPGQSLTLIATANQGSEATYESGFVIDKFPISRPNLTFSTLTVSNMSPEDSSIYLCSVEGGRGPNSPLHFGNGTRLTVT.

CDR3 loop: CASSKEWVKGDTEAFF. The CDR3 DNA sequence: TGTGCCAGCAGCAAAGAATGGGTAAAAGGGGACACTGAAGCTTTCTTT. The V call is TRBV21-1, the J call TRBJ1-1; TRBD1 is taken as the D call from the table, unchecked against the DNA. TRBV21-1 is given as a pseudogene. The CDR3 contains 16 residues.

J is TRBJ1-2 and V is TRBV27; D is ambiguous. The V gene's germline CDR1 is MNHEY and CDR2 SMNVEV (reference sequence). The length of the CDR3 is 15 residues. Trimming took 6 bases from V and 2 from J, leaving 16 bases between them. In DNA, the CDR3 is TGTGCCAGCAGCATATCCCAGGCCTTCAACTATGGCTACACCTTC. It is translated as CASSISQAFNYGYTF.

This clone was counted only a few times. The CDR3 spells CASMGVQGGGYTF. CDR3 DNA: TGTGCCAGCATGGGGGTGCAGGGGGGAGGCTACACCTTC. The gene calls are TRBV6-5 and TRBJ1-2; 7 bases are a match to TRBD1. This CDR3 is 13 amino acids long. In germline, CDR1 is MNHEY, CDR2 SVGAGI. The ends lost 7 bases at V and 8 bases at J; junction bases unmatched: 10.

The chain is built from TRBV2 and TRBJ2-5; tentative D call: TRBD2 (7 bases). The CDR3 totals 13 residues. Trimming shortened V by 5 bases and J by 4 bases, and 11 bases separated the two germline ends. CDR1 SNHLY and CDR2 FYNNEI come from the germline V gene. The CDR3 DNA follows: TGTGCCAGCAGTAGAGGGGGGGTAGAGACCCAGTACTTC. Translating gives CASSRGGVETQYF.

This clone was counted only a few times. The chain carries TRBV7-9 and TRBJ1-4; TRBD1 matches 12 bases. V lost 5 bases and J lost 8; bases outside the gene matches: 9. Germline V gene lookup returns CDR1 SEHNR and CDR2 FQNEAQ (reference sequence). The CDR3 length is 16 residues. The CDR3 bases are TGTGCCAGCAGCCGAACCTCCGGGACAGGGGGCGAAAAACTGTTTTTT. This sequence encodes CASSRTSGTGGEKLFF.

The chain carries TRBV28 and TRBJ1-2; the D gene is possibly TRBD1 (6 bases). Germline-derived CDR1 and CDR2 are MDHEN and SYDVKM. The CDR3 length is 14 residues. V was pared by 5 bases and J by 4 bases, with 14 bases between. The CDR3 nucleotides are TGTGCCAGCAGTCCAATACAGGGAAGCTATGGCTACACCTTC. Translating it yields CASSPIQGSYGYTF.

The V gene is TRBV5-1, the J gene TRBJ2-3; 13 bases are a match to TRBD2. The V segment lost 0 bases and the J segment 4 bases; nucleotides outside the gene matches: 8. This CDR3 has 18 residues. Germline V lookup: CDR1 SGHRS, CDR2 YFSETQ. The CDR3 here is CASSLARTSGGRADTQYF. The DNA of the CDR3 is TGCGCCAGCAGCTTGGCCAGGACTAGCGGGGGTCGTGCAGATACGCAGTATTTT.

There are a few counts of this clone. The gene calls are TRBV5-6 and TRBJ2-7; 8 nucleotides align to TRBD1. The length of the CDR3 is 12 residues. V shed 4 bases, J shed 5 bases, and the junction held 2 bases outside the gene matches. Germline CDR1 is SGHDT and CDR2 is YYEEEE. The CDR3 DNA follows: TGTGCCAGCAGCGGACAGGGCCACGAGCAGTACTTC. It translates to CASSGQGHEQYF. Full variable domain (outside the CDR3, taken from reference TRBV5-6 and TRBJ2-7): DAGVTQSPTHLIKTRGQQVTLRCSPKSGHDTVSWYQQALGQGPQFIFQYYEEEERQRGNFPDRFSGHQFPNYSSELNVNALLLGDSALYLCASSGQGHEQYFGPGTRLTVT.

V and J are TRBV2 and TRBJ2-3; perhaps TRBD2 as D (5 bases). CDR3 size: 15 residues. Trimming removed 7 bases at V and 0 bases at J, with 14 bases between. The germline V gene has CDR1 SNHLY and CDR2 FYNNEI. The CDR3 DNA reads TGTGCCAGCAAAAGGGAGAAGTTCAGCACAGATACGCAGTATTTT. Protein product: CASKREKFSTDTQYF.

The chain employs TRBV9 and TRBJ1-3; D not certain. Per the germline V gene, CDR1 is SGDLS and CDR2 is YYNGEE. The CDR3 covers 13 residues. V was cut by 0 bases and J by 4 bases, with 5 bases left in between. CDR3 nucleotides: TGTGCCAGCAGCGTAGAACAGGGAAACACCATATATTTT. Translation gives CASSVEQGNTIYF.

This clone has just one count. The rearrangement joins TRBV28 to TRBJ1-1; D unclear. V lost 3 bases, J lost 5 bases, and 4 bases lay in between. In germline, CDR1 is MDHEN, CDR2 SYDVKM. This CDR3 contains 11 residues. CDR3 residues: CASSLRTEAFF. DNA for the CDR3: TGTGCCAGCAGTTTGCGTACTGAAGCTTTCTTT.

The chain combines TRBV5-6 with TRBJ1-5, with D unresolved. Trimming removed 2 bases at V and 2 bases at J, with 17 bases between. Germline V gene data show CDR1 as SGHDT and CDR2 as YYEEEE. This CDR3 region has 17 residues. The CDR3 reads CASSFGSGRQGNQPQHF. The CDR3 DNA reads as TGTGCCAGCAGCTTCGGATCAGGTCGGCAAGGCAATCAGCCCCAGCATTTT. Filled out from reference TRBV5-6 and TRBJ1-5, the complete variable domain reads DAGVTQSPTHLIKTRGQQVTLRCSPKSGHDTVSWYQQALGQGPQFIFQYYEEEERQRGNFPDRFSGHQFPNYSSELNVNALLLGDSALYLCASSFGSGRQGNQPQHFGDGTRLSIL.

This clone was picked up many times. The chain links TRBV6-2 or TRBV6-3 to TRBJ1-5; unclear D gene. The CDR3 is 19 amino acids. Per germline, CDR1 MNHEY and CDR2 SVGEGT. Trimming left V 4 bases short and J 0 bases short, with 22 bases between. CDR3 DNA sequence: TGTGCCAGCAGTTTTACCCGGGCCACTGGAGGTTATAGCAATCAGCCCCAGCATTTT. Its protein product is CASSFTRATGGYSNQPQHF.

The chain joins TRBV6-5 to TRBJ1-1; 10 bases are a match to TRBD1. The CDR3 runs 13 residues. Germline-derived CDR1 and CDR2 are MNHEY and SVGAGI. V was pared by 8 bases and J by 1 base, with 1 base of the junction left unmatched. CDR3 DNA: TGTGCCAGCGGGACAGGGGAGAACACTGAAGCTTTCTTT. Its translation: CASGTGENTEAFF.

This clone is a singleton in its sample. J is TRBJ2-7 and V is TRBV6-5; TRBD2 matches at 9 bases. CDR3 length: 15 amino acids. Unmatched junction bases numbered 6, after V lost 0 bases and J lost 6 bases. Looked up from germline, CDR1 is MNHEY and CDR2 is SVGAGI. The CDR3, as DNA: TGTGCCAGCAGTTACTCAGGTAGCGGGGGTGTCGAGCAGTACTTC. It specifies CASSYSGSGGVEQYF.

The chain couples TRBV24-1 to TRBJ1-4; D uncertain. Germline lookup yields CDR1 KGHDR and CDR2 SFDVKD. The germline V and J ends were trimmed by 6 bases and 8 bases, with 15 bases remaining between them. This CDR3 contains 14 residues. CDR3 DNA: TGTGCCACCAGTACCGGGTCCGTCCCAGAAAAACTGTTTTTT. It encodes CATSTGSVPEKLFF.

This sequence joins TRBV12-3 or TRBV12-4 and TRBJ1-3, with unresolved D. Trimming removed 6 bases at V and 4 bases at J, with 7 bases between. The CDR3 loop spans 12 amino acids. CDR3 sequence: CASRGGGNTIYF. CDR3 coding DNA: TGTGCCAGCAGGGGAGGGGGAAACACCATATATTTT.

The rearrangement links TRBV7-2 to TRBJ2-7; TRBD2 matches at 12 bases. This CDR3 is built from 14 residues. The V gene's germline CDR1 is SGHTA and CDR2 FQGNSA. V shed 5 bases and J 5 bases; nucleotides not matched to a gene: 4. The CDR3 loop reads CASSQRTSGNEQYF. The DNA for the CDR3 is TGTGCCAGCAGCCAACGGACTAGCGGGAACGAGCAGTACTTC.

The chain couples TRBV30 to TRBJ1-5, with D perhaps TRBD1 (5 bases). V lost 4 bases to trimming and J lost 0 bases, with 19 bases between them. This CDR3 is 17 amino acids long. The germline V gene has CDR1 GTSNPN and CDR2 SVGIG (reference sequence). CDR3 sequence: CAWTTSRGGYSNQPQHF. The CDR3 DNA reads as TGTGCCTGGACCACATCTAGGGGAGGTTATAGCAATCAGCCCCAGCATTTT.

This rearrangement joins TRBV28 to TRBJ2-7; 10 bases fit TRBD2. CDR1 is MDHEN, CDR2 SYDVKM, per germline. V lost 7 bases, J lost 2 bases, and 5 bases stayed unmatched. The CDR3 runs to 14 residues. In DNA, the CDR3 is TGTGCCAGCAATCCTAGCGGGGGAACCTACGAGCAGTACTTC. Residues: CASNPSGGTYEQYF.

This clone appeared a few times. The V and J genes are TRBV14 and TRBJ2-7; D may be TRBD2 (6 bases). The V gene lost 0 bases and the J gene lost 0 bases, with 21 bases spanning the gap. The CDR3 extends over 19 amino acids. The germline CDR1 and CDR2 sequences are SGHDN and FVKESK. CDR3 in DNA: TGTGCCAGCAGCCAAGACCCCCTAAAAAGGACTAAGAGCTCCTACGAGCAGTACTTC. It translates to CASSQDPLKRTKSSYEQYF.

CDR3 protein: CASSIEGQGTYGYTF. CDR3 in DNA: TGTGCCAGTAGTATTGAGGGACAGGGAACCTATGGCTACACCTTC. J is TRBJ1-2 and V is TRBV19, with 9 bases lining up with TRBD1. This CDR3 is built from 15 residues. J lost 4 bases, V lost 3 bases, and 6 bases had no gene match. CDR1 and CDR2 from the germline V gene are LNHDA and SQIVND (reference sequence). The variable domain in full, completed from reference TRBV19 and TRBJ1-2, reads DGGITQSPKYLFRKEGQNVTLSCEQNLNHDAMYWYRQDPGQGLRLIYYSQIVNDFQKGDIAEGYSVSREKKESFPLTVTSAQKNPTAFYLCASSIEGQGTYGYTFGSGTRLTVV.

The gene calls are TRBV9 and TRBJ1-1; 8 bases line up with TRBD1. CDR1 is SGDLS and CDR2 is YYNGEE in the germline V gene. After removal of 0 bases from V and 8 bases from J, the junction contained 3 bases not matched to a gene. CDR3 length equals 13 residues. The CDR3 nucleotides read TGTGCCAGCAGCGTAGGGGACAGGACGGAAGCTTTCTTT. Amino acid sequence: CASSVGDRTEAFF.

This chain uses TRBV27 with TRBJ2-2, with 16 bases that match TRBD2. This CDR3 spans 19 amino acids. V dropped 4 bases and J dropped 0; count of bases not matched to a gene: 5. In germline, CDR1 is MNHEY, CDR2 SMNVEV (reference sequence). CDR3 bases: TGTGCCAGCAGTTCGTTCGGGACTAGCGGGGGGGCGAACACCGGGGAGCTGTTTTTT. As protein: CASSSFGTSGGANTGELFF.

V gene TRBV27 combines with J gene TRBJ2-7; D is unresolved. CDR1 is MNHEY and CDR2 is SMNVEV in the germline V gene (reference sequence). The CDR3 extends over 13 amino acids. Trimming stripped 6 bases from V and 7 bases from J, with 16 bases between. The CDR3 here is CASSRGSHGEQYF. CDR3 nucleotide sequence: TGTGCCAGCAGCCGCGGCTCCCATGGGGAGCAGTACTTC.

The V gene is TRBV6-5, the J gene TRBJ1-2; D perhaps matches TRBD1 (6 bases). Trimming cost V 8 bases and J 2 bases, with 9 bases left between them. Germline V lookup: CDR1 MNHEY, CDR2 SVGAGI. This CDR3 has 12 amino acids. CDR3 nucleotide sequence: TGTGCCAGCGGCGGACAGAACTATGGCTACACCTTC. Amino acids: CASGGQNYGYTF.

This chain links TRBV7-9 with TRBJ2-1; TRBD1 might be the D (5 bases). V was cut by 3 bases and J by 10 bases, with 10 bases left in between. The CDR3 contains 12 residues. Germline lookup yields CDR1 SEHNR and CDR2 FQNEAQ (reference sequence). The CDR3 spells CASSFQGGEQFF. The CDR3 DNA reads TGTGCCAGCAGCTTCCAGGGTGGGGAGCAGTTCTTC. Full variable domain (rest looked up from reference TRBV7-9 and TRBJ2-1): DTGVSQNPRHKITKRGQNVTFRCDPISEHNRLYWYRQTLGQGPEFLTYFQNEAQLEKSRLLSDRFSAERPKGSFSTLEIQRTEQGDSAMYLCASSFQGGEQFFGPGTRLTVL.

The genes are TRBV19 and TRBJ2-7; D is perhaps TRBD1 (6 bases). From germline, CDR1 is LNHDA and CDR2 SQIVND (reference sequence). The CDR3 has 11 residues. V lost 5 bases and J lost 5, with 7 bases in between. CDR3 DNA: TGTGCCAGTAGTCCAGGGGACGAGCAGTACTTC. Its protein is CASSPGDEQYF.

The J gene is TRBJ1-6, the V gene TRBV6-2 or TRBV6-3; D not certain. The CDR3 extends over 11 amino acids. The germline CDR1 and CDR2 sequences are MNHEY and SVGEGT. Trimming stripped 4 bases from V and 12 bases from J, with 7 bases between. The CDR3 loop is CASSSPIPLHF. The CDR3 DNA sequence: TGTGCCAGCAGTTCCCCCATACCCCTCCACTTT.

This clone was picked up a small number of times. CDR3 in amino acids: CASSLRSGYGYTF. The DNA of the CDR3 is TGTGCCAGCAGTTTACGGAGCGGCTATGGCTACACCTTC. This chain uses TRBV12-3 or TRBV12-4 with TRBJ1-2; no clear D. V was clipped by 2 bases and J by 4 bases, with 8 bases between them. The CDR3 runs 13 residues.